The 15 T cell receptor beta chains listed next were all sequenced from one sample in a study of blood T cell repertoires in COVID-19. TCRdb's copy holds only in-frame clones and misses some; the assay was immunoSEQ multiplex PCR. The sample includes around 260,000 clones, about 81% of them seen just once. The specimen sequenced was PBMCs or T cells enriched from blood (not recorded which). All receptors derive from a man aged 25-45 years with acute COVID-19.

This chain connects TRBV7-8 to TRBJ1-2; no definite D call. Trimming removed 6 bases at V and 2 bases at J, with 13 bases between. The CDR3 covers 14 residues. Germline CDR1 reads SGHVS; CDR2 reads FQNEAQ. The CDR3 protein is CASSPGPPNYGYTF. DNA for the CDR3: TGTGCCAGCAGTCCGGGTCCCCCAAACTATGGCTACACCTTC. Using reference TRBV7-8 and TRBJ1-2 for the parts outside the CDR3, the full variable domain is GAGVSQSPRYKVAKRGQDVALRCDPISGHVSLFWYQQALGQGPEFLTYFQNEAQLDKSGLPSDRFFAERPEGSVSTLKIQRTQQEDSAVYLCASSPGPPNYGYTFGSGTRLTVV.

V and J are TRBV6-2 or TRBV6-3 and TRBJ2-1; 7 bases agree with TRBD2. V shed 2 bases and J 7 bases; nucleotides not matched to a gene: 11. The CDR3 loop spans 16 amino acids. Germline values: CDR1 MNHEY, CDR2 SVGEGT. This CDR3 is CASSYVRGRAGNEQFF. CDR3 DNA: TGTGCCAGCAGTTACGTCCGGGGGAGGGCCGGTAATGAGCAGTTCTTC.

The genes are TRBV6-5 and TRBJ1-5, with D uncertain. V was cut by 6 bases and J by 3 bases, with 15 bases left in between. Germline assignment: CDR1 MNHEY and CDR2 SVGAGI. The CDR3 has 15 residues. CDR3 in amino acids: CASRQAGLPNQPQHF. The CDR3 coding sequence is TGTGCCAGCAGGCAGGCCGGTTTACCCAATCAGCCCCAGCATTTT.

The CDR3 sequence: CASSLTGNSGNTIYF. The CDR3, as DNA: TGTGCCAGCAGCCTAACAGGGAACTCTGGAAACACCATATATTTT. The rearrangement joins TRBV11-3 to TRBJ1-3; tentative D call: TRBD1 (6 bases). Germline lookup yields CDR1 SGHNT and CDR2 YENEEA. CDR3 size: 15 residues. Trimming took off 5 bases at V and 0 bases at J, with 11 bases between the two ends.

The V and J genes are TRBV6-1 and TRBJ1-1; 8 nucleotides match TRBD1. This CDR3 region has 16 residues. Germline V gene lookup returns CDR1 MNHNS and CDR2 SASEGT. Unmatched junction bases numbered 7, after V lost 3 bases and J lost 1 base. The CDR3 nucleotides read TGTGCCAGCAGTGATCGGACAGGGAATGGGAACACTGAAGCTTTCTTT. Its protein product is CASSDRTGNGNTEAFF.

The V call is TRBV28, the J call TRBJ2-1; D perhaps matches TRBD1 (5 bases). V was trimmed by 6 bases and J by 2 bases, leaving 20 bases between them. This CDR3 has 17 residues. CDR1 is MDHEN and CDR2 is SYDVKM in the germline V gene. CDR3 residues: CASSQEKGQQPYNEQFF. The CDR3 DNA follows: TGTGCCAGCAGCCAGGAGAAGGGGCAGCAACCCTACAATGAGCAGTTCTTC.

The CDR3 DNA reads as TGTGCCAGCAGCGCAACAGGGTCGGTTGAAAAACTGTTTTTT. As protein: CASSATGSVEKLFF. J is TRBJ1-4 and V is TRBV6-5, with D perhaps matching TRBD1 (6 bases). CDR3 size: 14 residues. In germline, CDR1 is MNHEY, CDR2 SVGAGI. The germline V and J ends were trimmed by 6 bases and 7 bases, with 15 bases remaining between them.

This chain joins TRBV11-3 and TRBJ2-2; TRBD2 aligns across 13 bases. The germline V gene has CDR1 SGHNT and CDR2 YENEEA. The J segment lost 5 bases and the V segment lost 4 bases, leaving 4 bases of the junction unmatched. The CDR3 is 16 amino acids. The CDR3 coding sequence is TGTGCCAGCAGCTCACGGACTAGCGGGAGTACCGGGGAGCTGTTTTTT. It encodes CASSSRTSGSTGELFF.

CDR3 DNA: TGTGCCAGCAGCTTAAAGGTAGCCAATTCACCCCTCCACTTT. This codes for CASSLKVANSPLHF. This chain links TRBV7-9 with TRBJ1-6; D remains ambiguous. CDR3 length equals 14 residues. Trimming took off 2 bases at V and 7 bases at J, with 9 bases between the two ends. Germline values: CDR1 SEHNR, CDR2 FQNEAQ (reference sequence). The whole variable domain, remainder taken from reference TRBV7-9 and TRBJ1-6, is DTGVSQNPRHKITKRGQNVTFRCDPISEHNRLYWYRQTLGQGPEFLTYFQNEAQLEKSRLLSDRFSAERPKGSFSTLEIQRTEQGDSAMYLCASSLKVANSPLHFGNGTRLTVT.

The chain joins TRBV29-1 to TRBJ1-2; D is ambiguous. The CDR3 has 12 amino acids. Trimming stripped 4 bases from V and 4 bases from J, with 10 bases between. From germline, CDR1 is SQVTM and CDR2 ANQGSEA. The CDR3 nucleotides are TGCAGCGTTGTTTTAGCTACCTATGGCTACACCTTC. It yields the protein CSVVLATYGYTF. Based on the CDR3 plus reference TRBV29-1 and TRBJ1-2, the full variable domain is SAVISQKPSRDICQRGTSLTIQCQVDSQVTMMFWYRQQPGQSLTLIATANQGSEATYESGFVIDKFPISRPNLTFSTLTVSNMSPEDSSIYLCSVVLATYGYTFGSGTRLTVV.

The chain carries TRBV14 and TRBJ2-5; D remains ambiguous. The length of the CDR3 is 13 residues. V was shortened by 6 bases and J by 4 bases, with 12 bases between the two germline ends. Germline V lookup: CDR1 SGHDN, CDR2 FVKESK. Here the CDR3 reads CASRKTVGETQYF. In DNA, the CDR3 is TGTGCCAGCAGAAAAACGGTTGGAGAGACCCAGTACTTC.

This clone was seen a single time. V and J are TRBV14 and TRBJ1-2, with 8 bases lining up with TRBD1. The CDR3 totals 15 residues. Trimming took 4 bases from V and 4 from J; bases not matched to a gene: 8. The germline V gene encodes CDR1 SGHDN and CDR2 FVKESK. The CDR3 sequence is CASSPPGQVFYGYTF. CDR3 sequence (DNA): TGTGCCAGCAGCCCCCCGGGACAGGTCTTCTATGGCTACACCTTC.

The chain links TRBV4-1 to TRBJ2-5, with TRBD1 identical over 8 bases. CDR3 size: 14 residues. Germline values: CDR1 MGHRA, CDR2 YSYEKL. V shed 8 bases and J 5 bases; nucleotides not matched to a gene: 10. The CDR3 DNA reads TGCGCCAGCGCGGGACAGGCCTTGGACGAGACCCAGTACTTC. Its protein is CASAGQALDETQYF.

Only a few counts were recorded for this clone. J is TRBJ1-5 and V is TRBV15; D is unresolved. Germline CDR1 and CDR2: LNHNV and YYDKDF (reference sequence). The CDR3 runs 16 residues. Between the trimmed V and J ends, which lost 0 bases and 2 bases, there was a span of 11 bases. CDR3 in amino acids: CATSRDLSDRNQPQHF. In nucleotides, the CDR3 is TGTGCCACCAGCAGAGATCTTTCAGATCGCAATCAGCCCCAGCATTTT.

This clone has just one count. V usage is TRBV6-5 and J usage is TRBJ2-1; 7 bases match TRBD2. Germline values: CDR1 MNHEY, CDR2 SVGAGI. Unmatched junction bases numbered 9, after V lost 2 bases and J lost 8 bases. This CDR3 has 15 residues. The chain's CDR3 is CASSYVTSRGDEQFF. The CDR3 DNA sequence: TGTGCCAGCAGTTACGTAACTAGCCGGGGGGATGAGCAGTTCTTC.